These T cell receptor beta chains were read from a single sample in a study of cytomegalovirus exposure and HLA in healthy donors. Sequencing used immunoSEQ multiplex PCR; TCRdb keeps in-frame clones, though not all of them. The sample shows around 100,000 clones, more than 65% of them seen only once. Specimen: PBMCs. Receptors originate from a woman aged 25-40 years in good health and CMV-seronegative. Both conserved end residues are part of each CDR3. D genes are given only for firm matches. Clone size appears in some rows only: once, few, many, or a class for an expanded clone.

>TRBV4-3|-|-|TRBJ1-2
CASSQDRQTIGYGYTF
TGCGCCAGCAGCCAAGATAGACAGACGATAGGATATGGCTACACCTTC
>TRBV30|once|-|TRBJ2-3
CAWSAGDTQYF
TGTGCCTGGAGTGCAGGAGATACGCAGTATTTT
>TRBV19|-|-|TRBJ2-3
CASSIEGSGATDTQYF
TGTGCCAGTAGTATCGAGGGATCAGGAGCCACAGATACGCAGTATTTT
>TRBV6-5|few|-|TRBJ1-2
CASSYAGGANYGYTF
TGTGCCAGCAGTTACGCGGGAGGGGCTAACTATGGCTACACCTTC
>TRBV27|-|-|TRBJ1-1
CASSWTQGADTEAFF
TGTGCCAGCAGTTGGACCCAGGGTGCGGACACTGAAGCTTTCTTT
>TRBV19|-|TRBD1|TRBJ1-5
CASSSRIQGSGNQPQHF
TGTGCCAGTAGTTCCAGAATACAGGGGAGCGGCAATCAGCCCCAGCATTTT
>TRBV6-5|-|-|TRBJ1-6
CASSYSRSSSPLHF
TGTGCCAGCAGTTACTCGAGATCTAGTTCACCCCTCCACTTT
>TRBV5-1|-|-|TRBJ2-1
CASSLEGHSSYNEQFF
TGCGCCAGCAGCTTGGAAGGCCACAGCTCCTACAATGAGCAGTTCTTC
>TRBV5-1|-|-|TRBJ2-1
CASSLGGRYNEQFF
TGCGCCAGCAGCTTGGGGGGCCGGTACAATGAGCAGTTCTTC
>TRBV6-1|-|-|TRBJ1-1
CASTPLRDGGGRAFF
TGTGCCAGCACCCCGCTCCGGGACGGCGGGGGGCGAGCTTTCTTT
>TRBV27|-|-|TRBJ1-4
CASSTRTEVNEKLFF
TGTGCCAGCAGTACCCGGACAGAAGTTAATGAAAAACTGTTTTTT
>TRBV28|few|-|TRBJ2-5
CATTEGGTQYF
TGTGCCACTACCGAAGGGGGGACCCAGTACTTC
>TRBV10-1|few|TRBD2|TRBJ2-7
CASQLTPASGGRYEQYF
TGCGCCAGCCAACTAACCCCCGCTAGCGGGGGCCGTTACGAGCAGTACTTC
>TRBV29-1|-|-|TRBJ2-7
CSVVTGRSYEQYF
TGCAGCGTTGTTACAGGTCGATCCTACGAGCAGTACTTC
>TRBV10-3|-|TRBD1|TRBJ1-1
CAISPDRSNTEAFF
TGTGCCATCAGCCCGGACAGGTCGAACACTGAAGCTTTCTTT
>TRBV30|-|-|TRBJ1-5
CAWSVLSNQPQHF
TGTGCCTGGAGTGTTCTAAGCAATCAGCCCCAGCATTTT
>TRBV15|-|TRBD1|TRBJ1-2
CATSRAGMRGQGQGYTF
TGTGCCACCAGCAGAGCCGGAATGAGGGGACAGGGACAAGGCTACACCTTC
>TRBV2|-|TRBD1|TRBJ2-7
CAGGRDRGHPEQYF
TGTGCCGGGGGAAGGGACAGGGGTCATCCCGAGCAGTACTTC